A single sample gave rise to the 29 T cell receptor beta chains below, sequenced in a study of beta chain features in type 1 diabetes (dated 2018 in TCRdb). The library was produced with the immunoSEQ multiplex PCR assay. The entire isolated RNA was reverse transcribed using the High Capacity cDNA Reverse Transcription Kit, and thus expressed TCRB transcripts were sequenced. As stored in TCRdb, this immuneACCESS dataset retains in-frame rearrangements with V and J assigned. A fraction of the clones does not appear; measured against another copy, unresolved V genes explain less than half of the discrepancy, and the remainder lacks a known reason. The sample table shows 900,000 or so clones, and roughly a sixth are seen once. Together, the top ten hold 0.02% to 0.03% of the sample. Sample: naive CD4+ T cells from blood. The cell subset or site label, read with the paper, signifies: true naive CD4+ T cells. The receptors shown here come from a woman aged 18-29 years in good health.

This clone was seen a handful of times. This rearrangement joins TRBV19 to TRBJ1-2; D uncertain. Germline CDR1 reads LNHDA; CDR2 reads SQIVND (reference sequence). The CDR3 covers 13 residues. Deletions cut 0 bases from V and 2 bases from J, with 4 bases between. CDR3 sequence: CASSIEINYGYTF. DNA for the CDR3: TGTGCCAGTAGTATAGAGATCAACTATGGCTACACCTTC.

CDR3 nucleotide sequence: TGTGCCAGCAGTCTCCATTGGGGTATGTACGAGCAGTACTTC. It translates to CASSLHWGMYEQYF. The genes are TRBV28 and TRBJ2-7; D is unresolved. CDR3 length: 14 residues. Deletions cut 5 bases from V and 4 bases from J, with 15 bases between. Germline V lookup: CDR1 MDHEN, CDR2 SYDVKM.

This sequence joins TRBV9 and TRBJ2-3; D unclear. CDR1 is SGDLS and CDR2 is YYNGEE in the germline V gene. This CDR3 is 16 amino acids long. V gave up 2 bases and J gave up 5 bases, with 18 bases separating them. The CDR3 sequence is CASSVGPSLTGDTQYF. The CDR3 nucleotides read TGTGCCAGCAGCGTGGGCCCAAGCCTTACGGGAGATACGCAGTATTTT. Based on the CDR3 plus reference TRBV9 and TRBJ2-3, the full variable domain is DSGVTQTPKHLITATGQRVTLRCSPRSGDLSVYWYQQSLDQGLQFLIQYYNGEERAKGNILERFSAQQFPDLHSELNLSSLELGDSALYFCASSVGPSLTGDTQYFGPGTRLTVL.

This clone was observed a handful of times. This sequence joins TRBV7-2 and TRBJ2-1; D unresolved. Trimming stripped 1 base from V and 5 bases from J, with 3 bases between. The CDR3 runs to 12 residues. CDR1 SGHTA and CDR2 FQGNSA come from the germline V gene. CDR3 sequence reads: CASSLGDNEQFF. CDR3 in DNA: TGTGCCAGCAGCTTAGGAGACAATGAGCAGTTCTTC.

This clone was counted many times. This rearrangement joins TRBV23-1 to TRBJ1-1; D unresolved. TRBV23-1 is labeled an ORF, and its function is uncertain. CDR3 size: 10 residues. Between the trimmed V and J ends, which lost 9 bases and 6 bases, there was a span of 8 bases. The CDR3 coding sequence is TGCGCCAGTGGTCACGCTGAAGCTTTCTTT. It translates to CASGHAEAFF.

This clone appeared a few times. V and J are TRBV28 and TRBJ2-5; tentative D call: TRBD1 (6 bases). Trimming stripped 6 bases from V and 2 bases from J, with 10 bases between. The germline gives CDR1 MDHEN, CDR2 SYDVKM. CDR3 length: 13 amino acids. The CDR3, as DNA: TGTGCCAGCAGACCGACAGGACAAGAGACCCAGTACTTC. Residues: CASRPTGQETQYF. Drawing the rest from reference TRBV28 and TRBJ2-5, the complete variable domain is DVKVTQSSRYLVKRTGEKVFLECVQDMDHENMFWYRQDPGLGLRLIYFSYDVKMKEKGDIPEGYSVSREKKERFSLILESASTNQTSMYLCASRPTGQETQYFGPGTRLLVL.

The V gene is TRBV5-1, the J gene TRBJ2-1; D is possibly TRBD1 (5 bases). This CDR3 spans 15 amino acids. CDR1 and CDR2 from the germline V gene are SGHRS and YFSETQ. V dropped 2 bases and J dropped 0 bases, with 9 bases sitting between them. The CDR3 region is CASSFDSSSYNEQFF. In DNA, the CDR3 is TGCGCCAGCAGCTTTGACAGCAGCTCCTACAATGAGCAGTTCTTC.

This chain connects TRBV15 to TRBJ1-1, with 7 bases identical to TRBD1. The CDR3 runs 13 residues. Germline V gives CDR1 LNHNV, CDR2 YYDKDF (reference sequence). The V segment lost 2 bases and the J segment 6 bases; nucleotides outside the gene matches: 3. In DNA, the CDR3 is TGTGCCACCAGCAGACAGGGGGTCCCTGAAGCTTTCTTT. It encodes CATSRQGVPEAFF.

The chain uses TRBV23-1 and TRBJ2-7; D tentatively fits TRBD1 or TRBD2 (5 bases each). TRBV23-1 is an ORF; its function is uncertain. V was cut by 9 bases and J by 2 bases, with 20 bases left in between. The CDR3 covers 15 residues. CDR3 coding DNA: TGCGCCAGGGGACCAGGCCTCCTAAATACCTACGAGCAGTACTTC. Translation: CARGPGLLNTYEQYF.

This clone was seen more than once but under ten times. The CDR3 is CASSPLQGPGANVLTF. For the CDR3, the DNA is TGTGCCAGCTCACCACTCCAGGGCCCCGGGGCCAACGTCCTGACTTTC. V and J are TRBV18 and TRBJ2-6; weak D call: TRBD1 (5 bases). This CDR3 spans 16 amino acids. Germline assignment: CDR1 KGHSH and CDR2 LQKENI. Trimming took off 1 base at V and 4 bases at J, with 11 bases between the two ends.

This clone was picked up a small number of times. The chain links TRBV6-6 to TRBJ2-1, with 13 bases matching TRBD2. CDR3 length equals 16 residues. The ends lost 10 bases at V and 8 bases at J; junction bases unmatched: 14. In germline, CDR1 is MNHNY, CDR2 SVGAGI (reference sequence). The chain's CDR3 is CATKSIGLAGVDEQFF. The CDR3 DNA reads TGTGCCACCAAGAGCATTGGACTAGCGGGAGTTGATGAGCAGTTCTTC.

This clone has more than one count but fewer than ten. The chain joins TRBV6-6 to TRBJ2-3; 7 bases map to TRBD2. Trimming took 4 bases from V and 6 from J; bases not matched to a gene: 4. The germline V gene has CDR1 MNHNY and CDR2 SVGAGI (reference sequence). The length of the CDR3 is 13 residues. As DNA, the CDR3 is TGTGCCAGCAGTTGGCGGGGGATGGATACGCAGTATTTT. This sequence encodes CASSWRGMDTQYF.

This clone was counted between two and nine times. The chain employs TRBV7-2 and TRBJ2-1, with 7 nucleotides matching TRBD1. The CDR3 runs to 16 residues. Germline V CDR1 and CDR2: SGHTA, FQGNSA. V trimming: 5 bases; J trimming: 6 bases; junction bases outside the gene matches: 13. CDR3 DNA: TGTGCCAGCAGCCCCCGGGACAGTCATCGGGGCAATGAGCAGTTCTTC. This encodes CASSPRDSHRGNEQFF.

This clone was seen more than once but under ten times. This chain joins TRBV7-8 and TRBJ2-5; TRBD2 matches 8 bases. The trim removed 1 base at V and 9 bases at J, leaving 10 bases unmatched. CDR3 length equals 15 residues. CDR1 is SGHVS, CDR2 FQNEAQ, per germline. CDR3 sequence: CASSLGLARITAQYF. In DNA form, the CDR3 reads TGTGCCAGCAGCTTAGGACTAGCGAGAATTACGGCCCAGTACTTC.

This clone was observed a few times. The genes are TRBV5-4 and TRBJ2-1; D might be TRBD1 or TRBD2, each matching 5 bases. V lost 3 bases and J lost 9, with 16 bases in between. The CDR3 is made up of 14 amino acids. The germline V gene encodes CDR1 SGHNT and CDR2 YYREEE (reference sequence). The CDR3, as DNA: TGTGCCAGCAGCTATAGCTGGGGGATGGGTGAGCAGTTCTTC. The encoded protein is CASSYSWGMGEQFF.

For the CDR3, the DNA is TGTGCCAGCAGCTTAAGGCGGCAGGAAAACGCCTACACCTTC. Residues: CASSLRRQENAYTF. The chain recombines TRBV6-6 with TRBJ1-2, with D unclear. The germline V gene encodes CDR1 MNHNY and CDR2 SVGAGI (reference sequence). The germline V and J ends were trimmed by 6 bases and 10 bases, with 21 bases remaining between them. CDR3 length equals 14 residues.

The chain is built from TRBV5-4 and TRBJ2-2, with D perhaps matching TRBD1 (6 bases). Germline assignment: CDR1 SGHNT and CDR2 YYREEE (reference sequence). The CDR3 is 14 residues long. V lost 6 bases and J 4 bases, leaving 13 bases between the germline ends. The CDR3 DNA is TGTGCCAGCAAACCGCAGGGGAGCACCGGGGAGCTGTTTTTT. Protein: CASKPQGSTGELFF.

This chain connects TRBV2 to TRBJ2-5; a possible D gene is TRBD2 (6 bases). This CDR3 comprises 14 residues. CDR1 is SNHLY and CDR2 is FYNNEI in the germline V gene. Trimming took off 5 bases at V and 2 bases at J, with 12 bases between the two ends. The CDR3 DNA follows: TGTGCCAGCAGTCCGACCCGGGGGCAAGAGACCCAGTACTTC. Its translation is CASSPTRGQETQYF.

The chain links TRBV18 to TRBJ2-3; no reliable D call. There are 13 residues in the CDR3. Trimming shortened V by 4 bases and J by 3 bases, and 8 bases separated the two germline ends. The germline CDR1 and CDR2 sequences are KGHSH and LQKENI. The CDR3 here is CASSRIETDTQYF. The CDR3 nucleotides are TGTGCCAGCTCACGAATTGAGACAGATACGCAGTATTTT.

There are a few counts of this clone. V is TRBV2 and J is TRBJ2-7, with D maybe TRBD1 (5 bases). V was pared by 7 bases and J by 4 bases, with 11 bases between. The CDR3 is made up of 12 amino acids. From germline, CDR1 is SNHLY and CDR2 FYNNEI. Here the CDR3 DNA reads TGTGCCAGCACGCAGGGAAGGTACGAGCAGTACTTC. Translating it yields CASTQGRYEQYF. Combining the CDR3 with reference TRBV2 and TRBJ2-7 gives the whole variable domain EPEVTQTPSHQVTQMGQEVILRCVPISNHLYFYWYRQILGQKVEFLVSFYNNEISEKSEIFDDQFSVERPDGSNFTLKIRSTKLEDSAMYFCASTQGRYEQYFGPGTRLTVT.

The gene calls are TRBV4-2 and TRBJ2-2; 8 bases are shared with TRBD2. Germline assignment: CDR1 LGHNA and CDR2 YNFKEQ. The CDR3 covers 15 residues. The junction had 6 bases not matched to a gene; V was cut back by 3 bases and J by 6 bases. The CDR3 region is CASSQGTSLSGELFF. The CDR3 DNA reads TGTGCCAGCAGCCAGGGGACTAGTTTGTCCGGGGAGCTGTTTTTT.

This clone was seen only a few times. V usage is TRBV28 and J usage is TRBJ2-3, with 7 positions matching TRBD2. In germline, CDR1 is MDHEN, CDR2 SYDVKM. The CDR3 loop spans 13 amino acids. Unmatched junction bases numbered 9, after V lost 7 bases and J lost 8 bases. The CDR3 DNA reads as TGTGCCAGCATCTTAAGCGGGACGGTTACGCAGTATTTT. Protein sequence: CASILSGTVTQYF.

This clone was observed a handful of times. The rearrangement links TRBV28 to TRBJ2-1; possibly TRBD1 or TRBD2 for D (5 bases each). V was trimmed by 7 bases and J by 6 bases, leaving 19 bases between them. CDR1 is MDHEN and CDR2 is SYDVKM in the germline V gene. This CDR3 is 15 amino acids long. The CDR3 sequence is CASMPGDLRGNEQFF. CDR3 coding DNA: TGTGCCAGCATGCCCGGAGATTTGAGGGGCAATGAGCAGTTCTTC.

This clone was found a few times. The J gene is TRBJ1-2, the V gene TRBV11-2, with a weak D call TRBD1 (6 bases). V was trimmed by 3 bases and J by 4 bases, leaving 18 bases between them. CDR1 SGHAT and CDR2 FQNNGV come from the germline V gene. The CDR3 is 16 residues long. CDR3 loop: CASSFRSTGRFYGYTF. In DNA, the CDR3 is TGTGCCAGCAGCTTCCGATCGACAGGCCGCTTCTATGGCTACACCTTC.

As regards this clone: Within the sample, other DNA sequences also encode this same CDR3. The CDR3 region is CSARGTYEQYF. The CDR3 DNA is TGCAGTGCTAGAGGGACTTACGAGCAGTACTTC. This chain joins TRBV20-1 and TRBJ2-7; tentative D call: TRBD2 (5 bases). V was clipped by 1 base and J by 4 bases, with 5 bases between them. CDR3 size: 11 residues. From germline, CDR1 is DFQATT and CDR2 SNEGSKA (reference sequence).

This clone occurred a few times. The chain has TRBV7-3 and TRBJ1-3; a possible D gene is TRBD1 (5 bases). V gave up 1 base and J gave up 0 bases, with 10 bases separating them. The CDR3 runs to 16 residues. Germline V lookup: CDR1 SGHTA, CDR2 FQGTGA. The CDR3 sequence: CASSLNGAISGNTIYF. Here the CDR3 DNA reads TGTGCCAGCAGCTTAAATGGGGCCATCTCTGGAAACACCATATATTTT.

The chain has TRBV7-9 and TRBJ1-5; no reliable D call. The CDR3 consists of 13 residues. The V and J ends lost 2 bases and 7 bases respectively, with 9 bases between them. Germline V CDR1 and CDR2: SEHNR, FQNEAQ (reference sequence). In DNA form, the CDR3 reads TGTGCCAGCAGCTTACGGGCCGGACAGCCCCAGCATTTT. It specifies CASSLRAGQPQHF.

This clone was detected a few times. CDR3 in DNA: TGCAGTGCCCCGCTGGGGGGGGAGTTCTTC. Its translation: CSAPLGGEFF. The chain carries TRBV20-1 and TRBJ2-1; TRBD2 aligns across 7 bases. The junction had 7 bases not matched to a gene; V was cut back by 6 bases and J by 14 bases. CDR1 is DFQATT, CDR2 SNEGSKA, per germline (reference sequence). This CDR3 has 10 amino acids.

The rearrangement links TRBV29-1 to TRBJ2-5, with 10 bases aligning to TRBD2. The V gene end was trimmed by 4 bases and the J gene end by 5 bases; junction bases not matched to a gene: 7. The CDR3 consists of 14 residues. Germline lookup yields CDR1 SQVTM and CDR2 ANQGSEA. The CDR3 DNA reads TGCAGCGTTGTCTGGGGACTAGCGCACGAGACCCAGTACTTC. It is translated as CSVVWGLAHETQYF.